Sequencing of this T cell receptor (beta chain) was carried out in a study of T cell repertoires in cytomegalovirus infection. TCRdb reprocessed the reads via MiXCR and lists one record per CDR3 protein. Of roughly 150,000 distinct CDR3 sequences in the sample, 17% were seen once. Per germline, CDR1 DFQATT and CDR2 SNEGSKA (reference sequence). This CDR3 region has 15 residues. V was cut by 2 bases and J by 2 bases, with 16 bases left in between. V usage is TRBV20-1 and J usage is TRBJ2-7; TRBD2 might be the D (6 bases). Input material: CD8+ T cells from PBMCs. This TCR was sampled from a human donor in good health (CMV status not recorded). Some clones in this sample may be carry-over from other donors' samples. As DNA, the CDR3 is TGCAGTGCTAGAACACCGGGGAGGACGGCCTACGAGCAGTACTTC. It specifies CSARTPGRTAYEQYF.